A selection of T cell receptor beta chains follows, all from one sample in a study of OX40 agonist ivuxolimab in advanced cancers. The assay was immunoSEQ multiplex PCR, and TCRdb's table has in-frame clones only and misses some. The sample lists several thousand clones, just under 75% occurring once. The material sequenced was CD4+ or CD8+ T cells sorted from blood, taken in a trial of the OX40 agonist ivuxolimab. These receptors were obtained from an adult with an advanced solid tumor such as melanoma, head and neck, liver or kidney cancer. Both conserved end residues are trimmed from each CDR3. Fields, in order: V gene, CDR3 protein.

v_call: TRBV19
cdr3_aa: ASTTALEYRYGYT

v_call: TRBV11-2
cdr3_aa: ASSPGTSGKNEQF

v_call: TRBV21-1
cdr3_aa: ASSPRGEGFDEQY

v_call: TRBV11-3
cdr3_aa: ASSSTDGEAF

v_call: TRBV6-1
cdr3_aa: ASSETDTYGYT

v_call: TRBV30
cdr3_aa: AWSLKERPYEQY

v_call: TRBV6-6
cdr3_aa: ASFAGGSAYEQY

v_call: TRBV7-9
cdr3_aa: ASSLGRRVGEKLF

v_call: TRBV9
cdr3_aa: ASSATGELF

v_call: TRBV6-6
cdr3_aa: ASSPLAGGQY

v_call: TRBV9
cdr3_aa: ASSVGGAGHNEQF

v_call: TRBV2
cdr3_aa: ASSESPSPNYGYT

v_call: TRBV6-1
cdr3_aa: ASSEDGQAGIYGYT

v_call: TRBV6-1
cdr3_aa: ASTPRASISGELF

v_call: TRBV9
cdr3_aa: ASSVGRQGANYGYT

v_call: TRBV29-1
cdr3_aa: SVELGLRSNQPQH

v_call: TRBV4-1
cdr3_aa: ASSQRGEGSTDTQY

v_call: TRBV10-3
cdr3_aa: AISESRGERNEQF

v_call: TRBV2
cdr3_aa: ASYGGSGRTDTQY

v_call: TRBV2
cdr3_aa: ASRHPGLAEETQY